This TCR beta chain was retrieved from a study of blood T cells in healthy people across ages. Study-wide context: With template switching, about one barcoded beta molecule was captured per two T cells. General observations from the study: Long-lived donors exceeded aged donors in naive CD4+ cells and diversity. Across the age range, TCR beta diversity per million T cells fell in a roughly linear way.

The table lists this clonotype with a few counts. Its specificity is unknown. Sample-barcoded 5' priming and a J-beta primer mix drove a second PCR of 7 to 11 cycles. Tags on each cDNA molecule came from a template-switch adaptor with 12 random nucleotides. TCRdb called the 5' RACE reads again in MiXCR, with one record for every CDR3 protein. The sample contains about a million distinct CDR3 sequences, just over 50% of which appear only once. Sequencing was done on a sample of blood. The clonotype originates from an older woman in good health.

The CDR3 sequence: CASSPTRNEQFF. In DNA, the CDR3 is TGTGCCAGCAGTCCCACCAGGAATGAGCAGTTCTTC. The V gene is TRBV6-2 or TRBV6-3, the J gene TRBJ2-1, with D uncertain. This CDR3 comprises 12 residues. The germline CDR1 and CDR2 sequences are MNHEY and SVGEGT. Between the trimmed V and J ends, which lost 5 bases and 7 bases, there was a span of 9 bases.